This TCR beta chain was profiled in a study of shared clonotypes between healthy human individuals (dated by TCRdb to the early 2020s). Regarding the complete study: The cohort comprised a couple of women and a few men aged 18 to 49 years. For each donor, CD4 naive and CD4 memory were each run on three plates, CD8 naive on two plates, and CD8 memory on one plate. Blood TCR repertoires of a handful of healthy adults were deeply sequenced to estimate repertoire size and the extent of clonotype sharing between individuals. Different laboratories and diverse techniques were used to prepare libraries and sequence TCR repertoires, to increase sequencing depth and limit assay-specific biases. Leukapheresis yielded between about 0.9 and 9 billion PBMCs per donor.

Paper-wide results and their limitations: Sampling was restricted to blood, and TCR repertoires in tissue are likely to differ from TCR repertoires in blood. Pairwise subsampling led to the expectation that sequencing depth would affect the degree of clonotype sharing among donors. When a few donors were compared, the shared fraction of clonotypes was about 5% for naive CD4, about 4% for naive CD8, more than 2% for memory CD4, and about 0.36% for memory CD8. Larger estimated clonotype richness was generally found for naive subsets than for memory subsets. Compared with non-shared clonotypes, the clonotypes found in all four sorted-subset donors had higher generation probabilities. Incomplete sequencing was indicated by rarefaction of sorted-subset datasets, despite the large sequencing depth. Because the study included only a small number of donors, the genetic and exposure-history diversity represented was limited.

Trimming takes 6 bases off V and 6 bases off J; junction bases not matched to a gene: 5. Counted from cysteine to phenylalanine, this CDR3 has 12 amino acids. CDR3 DNA only is kept here, 36 bases in frame from base 1. The germline V gene sets CDR1 to SQVTM and CDR2 to ANQGSEA. Of note for this clone: It lacks a known antigen. No base qualities exist here, and no much larger clone lies one base off it.

TCR CDR3 regions were amplified from genomic DNA by multiplex PCR using the deep immunoSEQ assay. Genomic DNA extracted from each cell subset was distributed evenly over all wells of several immunoSEQ 96-well plates, and each plate served as one replicate. Each replicate PCR for sorted subsets received around 200 ng genomic DNA, equal to about 30,000 T cell genomes. Purified libraries were measured with a Qubit 3.0 fluorometer, size-checked on a Bioanalyzer 2100, and measured again with the KAPA Library Quantification kit. A separate single-read 150-cycle Illumina NextSeq 550 flow cell was used to sequence each immunoSEQ 96-well plate. In the source study's methods: Because only junctional sequences without quality scores were contained in the immunoSEQ output, filtering matching that applied to full-length reads could not be performed. To assign V/J genes and CDR3, sequences were annotated against IMGT germline references using PyIR, a Python wrapper for IgBLAST v1.9. Reads were filtered out if the reads had weak V/J assignments (E-value above 1e-6), no CDR3, stop codons, out-of-frame junctions, or ambiguous translated residues. V3J clonotypes were defined by identical inferred V gene, J gene, and CDR3 amino acid sequence. Percentage overlap between repertoires was computed as shared unique clonotypes divided by the size of the smaller repertoire. Richness of each repertoire was evaluated using RTK rarefaction, the Chao1 estimator, and Recon v2.1 estimates of unobserved clonotypes. OLGA was used to compute generation probabilities for all TCRbeta clonotypes that the gDNA method yielded from a few donors. The source is immuneACCESS, and TCRdb retained only in-frame sequences with V and J called. Part of the clones is not carried over; for the studies checked, unresolved V genes explain less than half of this, and the remainder is unexplained. That table is the source of V, J and clone size, and D and trimming were worked out from the DNA. The sample records roughly 700,000 clones, about nine tenths of which are singletons. Roughly 36% of the sample comes from the top ten.

Donors were healthy HIV-negative adults with no recently reported acute infections or vaccinations. All donors were Caucasian adults living in Nashville, Tennessee, USA. The CD8 memory samples were a combination of magnetically selected CD45RO+ cells and CCR7-negative CD45RA+ effector memory (TemRA) cells. Blood was obtained by leukapheresis, after which PBMCs were separated by Ficoll-Histopaque density gradient centrifugation and cryopreserved in liquid nitrogen vapor phase. Purity and quantity of every magnetically sorted T cell population were checked by analytical flow cytometry. From each sorted fraction, genomic DNA was isolated and quantified by UV absorbance on a Nanodrop 2000c.

The sample comprised memory CD8+ T cells from PBMCs. The sample's cell subset or site label is to be understood as: CD45RO+ cells pooled with CCR7-negative TemRA cells. The sequence was obtained from a man aged 18 to 30 in good health. Some clones in this sample may be carry-over from other donors' samples. The chain uses TRBV29-1 and TRBJ2-1, with 7 junctional bases fitting TRBD1. The DNA reads as follows: TGCAGCGTAGTGACAGGGCGCAATGAGCAGTTCTTC. Translated, it gives CSVVTGRNEQFF.